This T cell receptor beta chain appears in the sequencing data of a study of tumor and adjacent non-tumor tissue in lung cancer. TCRbeta libraries were built with three rounds of nested PCR, modified from ARM-PCR. TCRdb analysed the multiplex PCR reads with MiXCR anew, one entry per CDR3 protein. In the table there are about 80,000 distinct CDR3 sequences, 55% to 75% of which are singletons. Trimming shortened V by 6 bases and J by 0 bases, and 21 bases separated the two germline ends. The length of the CDR3 is 17 residues. Germline lookup yields CDR1 KGHSH and CDR2 LQKENI. RNA was extracted from bulk tissue without any cell sorting. Between August and November 2014, newly diagnosed, chemotherapy-naive lung cancer patients underwent thoracic surgery in China. There are a few counts of this clonotype. Its antigen is unidentified. General study results and limits: Tumor tissue had significantly higher TCR diversity than normal lung. Top 100 clones took a larger repertoire share in normal lung.

The specimen sequenced was lung tumor tissue. The gene calls are TRBV18 and TRBJ2-7; D may be TRBD1 or TRBD2 (5 bases each). The sequence was obtained from a woman aged 40-49 years with non-small cell lung cancer. The CDR3 spells CASSPRDRRDSSYEQYF. The DNA for the CDR3 is TGTGCCAGCTCTCCCCGGGACCGAAGAGACTCCTCCTACGAGCAGTACTTC.